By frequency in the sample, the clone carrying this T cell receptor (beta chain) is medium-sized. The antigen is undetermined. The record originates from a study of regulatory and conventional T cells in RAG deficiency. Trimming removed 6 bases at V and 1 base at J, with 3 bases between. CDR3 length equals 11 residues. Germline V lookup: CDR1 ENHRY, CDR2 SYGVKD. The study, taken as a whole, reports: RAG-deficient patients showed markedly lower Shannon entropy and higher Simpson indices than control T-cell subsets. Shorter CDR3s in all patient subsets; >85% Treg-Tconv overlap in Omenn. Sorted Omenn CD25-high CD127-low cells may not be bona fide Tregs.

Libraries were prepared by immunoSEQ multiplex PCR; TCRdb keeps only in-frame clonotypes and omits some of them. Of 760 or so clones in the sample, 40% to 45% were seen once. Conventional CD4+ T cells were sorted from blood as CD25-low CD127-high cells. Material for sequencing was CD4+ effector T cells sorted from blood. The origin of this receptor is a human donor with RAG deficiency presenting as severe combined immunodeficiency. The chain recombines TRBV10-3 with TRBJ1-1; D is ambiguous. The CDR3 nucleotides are TGTGCCATCAGCAAGAACACTGAAGCTTTCTTT. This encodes CAISKNTEAFF.